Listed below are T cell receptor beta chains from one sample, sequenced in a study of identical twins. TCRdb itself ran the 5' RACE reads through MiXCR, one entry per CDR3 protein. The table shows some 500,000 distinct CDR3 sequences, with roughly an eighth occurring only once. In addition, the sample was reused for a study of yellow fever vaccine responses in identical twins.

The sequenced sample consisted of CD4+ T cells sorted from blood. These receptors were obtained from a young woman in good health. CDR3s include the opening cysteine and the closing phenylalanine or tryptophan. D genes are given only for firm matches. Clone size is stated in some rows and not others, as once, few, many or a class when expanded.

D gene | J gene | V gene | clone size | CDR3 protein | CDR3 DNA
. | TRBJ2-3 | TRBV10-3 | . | CAIRVHGTDTQYF | TGTGCCATCAGGGTTCATGGCACAGATACGCAGTATTTT
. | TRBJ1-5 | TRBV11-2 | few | CASSPRGEVATGYSNQPQHF | TGTGCCAGCAGCCCAAGAGGGGAAGTCGCAACGGGATATAGCAATCAGCCCCAGCATTTT
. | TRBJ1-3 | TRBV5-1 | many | CASSLAEASGNTIYF | TGCGCCAGCAGCTTGGCCGAGGCTTCGGGAAACACCATATATTTT
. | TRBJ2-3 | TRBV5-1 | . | CASSLGHNPSTDTQYF | TGCGCCAGCAGCTTGGGGCACAACCCTAGCACAGATACGCAGTATTTT
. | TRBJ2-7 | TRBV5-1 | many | CASSLRGSEQYF | TGCGCCAGCAGCTTAAGGGGTTCTGAGCAGTACTTC
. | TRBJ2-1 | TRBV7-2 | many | CASSWASSSYNEQFF | TGTGCCAGCAGCTGGGCCTCTTCCTCCTACAATGAGCAGTTCTTC
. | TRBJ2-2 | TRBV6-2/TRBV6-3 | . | CASSSTIPGELFF | TGTGCCAGCAGTTCCACCATCCCCGGGGAGCTGTTTTTT
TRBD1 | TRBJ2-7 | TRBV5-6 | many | CASSQDRGLTYEQYF | TGTGCCAGCAGCCAAGACAGGGGGCTAACCTACGAGCAGTACTTC
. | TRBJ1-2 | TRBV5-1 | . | CASSLSGSYTF | TGCGCCAGCAGCTTGAGCGGAAGCTACACCTTC
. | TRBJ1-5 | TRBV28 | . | CASNPFRVLQPQHF | TGTGCCAGCAACCCATTCCGGGTTCTTCAGCCCCAGCATTTT
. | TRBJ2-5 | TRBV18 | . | CASSPRSQETQYF | TGTGCCAGCTCACCACGTTCCCAAGAGACCCAGTACTTC
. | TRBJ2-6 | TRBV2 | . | CASNVGANVLTF | TGTGCCAGCAACGTTGGGGCCAACGTCCTGACTTTC
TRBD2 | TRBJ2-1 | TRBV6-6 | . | CASSYSHGTSGRAEFGEQFF | TGTGCCAGCAGTTACTCTCATGGGACTAGCGGGAGGGCCGAGTTCGGCGAGCAGTTCTTC
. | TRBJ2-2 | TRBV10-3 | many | CAISERGGDTGELFF | TGTGCCATCAGTGAGCGGGGTGGAGATACCGGGGAGCTGTTTTTT
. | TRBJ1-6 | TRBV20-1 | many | CSAQRGVGLGNSPLHF | TGCAGTGCTCAGAGGGGAGTGGGTCTAGGTAATTCACCCCTCCACTTT
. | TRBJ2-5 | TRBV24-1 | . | CATSLKETQYF | TGTGCCACCAGTCTTAAGGAGACCCAGTACTTC
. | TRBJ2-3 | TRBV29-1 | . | CSVKQGISTDTQYF | TGCAGCGTTAAGCAGGGGATTAGCACAGATACGCAGTATTTT
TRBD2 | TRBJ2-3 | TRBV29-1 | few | CSVLGLAGADTQYF | TGCAGCGTTCTGGGACTAGCGGGTGCGGATACGCAGTATTTT
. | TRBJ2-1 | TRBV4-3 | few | CASSHPGYNEQFF | TGCGCCAGCAGCCACCCCGGCTACAATGAGCAGTTCTTC
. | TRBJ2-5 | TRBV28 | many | CASSTRQQETQYF | TGTGCCAGCAGTACGAGACAGCAAGAGACCCAGTACTTC
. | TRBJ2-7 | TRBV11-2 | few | CASSLVSGSNGEQYF | TGTGCCAGCAGCTTAGTCTCCGGTTCTAATGGCGAGCAGTACTTC
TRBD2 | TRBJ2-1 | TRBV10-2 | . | CASSGRLAGWEQFF | TGCGCCAGCAGTGGGAGACTAGCCGGGTGGGAGCAGTTCTTC
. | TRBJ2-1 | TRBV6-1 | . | CASSEVGPPPDNEQFF | TGTGCCAGCAGTGAAGTTGGACCGCCGCCGGACAATGAGCAGTTCTTC
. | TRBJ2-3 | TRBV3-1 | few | CASSLAGTHSTDTQYF | TGTGCCAGCAGCCTGGCCGGGACCCATAGCACAGATACGCAGTATTTT
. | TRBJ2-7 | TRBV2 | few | CASTEHSPVYEQYF | TGTGCCAGCACAGAACATTCCCCCGTTTACGAGCAGTACTTC
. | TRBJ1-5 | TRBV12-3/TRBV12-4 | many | CASTDAGALGSQHF | TGTGCCAGCACCGACGCAGGGGCCCTAGGGTCCCAGCATTTT
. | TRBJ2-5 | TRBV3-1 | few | CASSLRGGKRPETQYF | TGTGCCAGCAGCCTAAGAGGGGGTAAACGGCCTGAGACCCAGTACTTC
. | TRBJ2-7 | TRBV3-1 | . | CASSGPHRDQTYEQYF | TGTGCCAGCAGCGGGCCTCACCGGGACCAAACCTACGAGCAGTACTTC
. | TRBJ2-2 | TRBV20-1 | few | CGARMQGNRLTGELFF | TGCGGTGCTAGAATGCAAGGGAACCGGCTCACCGGGGAGCTGTTTTTT
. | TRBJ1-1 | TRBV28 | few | CASSFRVWGSEAFF | TGTGCCAGCAGTTTTAGAGTCTGGGGCTCTGAAGCTTTCTTT
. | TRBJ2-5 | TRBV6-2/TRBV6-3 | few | CASSYSSRDQETQYF | TGTGCCAGCAGTTACTCCTCCAGGGACCAAGAGACCCAGTACTTC
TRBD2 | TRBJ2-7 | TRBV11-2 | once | CASSLVTASRAGGSYEQYF | TGTGCCAGCAGCTTAGTAACCGCTTCGAGAGCGGGGGGCTCCTACGAGCAGTACTTC
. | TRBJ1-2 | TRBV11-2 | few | CASSLATGYYGYTF | TGTGCCAGCAGCTTAGCTACAGGGTACTATGGCTACACCTTC
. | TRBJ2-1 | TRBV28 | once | CASSLPAPGEQFF | TGTGCCAGCAGTCTCCCCGCCCCGGGTGAGCAGTTCTTC
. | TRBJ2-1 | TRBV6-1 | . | CASSPGLPSSYNEQFF | TGTGCCAGCAGTCCCGGACTACCCAGCTCCTACAATGAGCAGTTCTTC
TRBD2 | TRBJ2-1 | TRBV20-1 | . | CSANGGVSYNEQFF | TGCAGTGCCAACGGGGGGGTCTCCTACAATGAGCAGTTCTTC
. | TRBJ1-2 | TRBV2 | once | CASRSQGHYGYTF | TGTGCCAGCAGATCACAGGGCCATTATGGCTACACCTTC
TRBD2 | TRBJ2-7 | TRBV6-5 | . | CASSNLQRPGTSNNEQYF | TGTGCCAGCAGTAACCTCCAAAGACCCGGGACTAGTAATAACGAGCAGTACTTC
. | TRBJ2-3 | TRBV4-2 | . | CASSQDGQGRTDTQYF | TGTGCCAGCAGCCAAGATGGGCAGGGGAGGACAGATACGCAGTATTTT
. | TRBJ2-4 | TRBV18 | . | CASSPPSTENIQYF | TGTGCCAGCTCCCCTCCATCGACAGAAAACATTCAGTACTTC